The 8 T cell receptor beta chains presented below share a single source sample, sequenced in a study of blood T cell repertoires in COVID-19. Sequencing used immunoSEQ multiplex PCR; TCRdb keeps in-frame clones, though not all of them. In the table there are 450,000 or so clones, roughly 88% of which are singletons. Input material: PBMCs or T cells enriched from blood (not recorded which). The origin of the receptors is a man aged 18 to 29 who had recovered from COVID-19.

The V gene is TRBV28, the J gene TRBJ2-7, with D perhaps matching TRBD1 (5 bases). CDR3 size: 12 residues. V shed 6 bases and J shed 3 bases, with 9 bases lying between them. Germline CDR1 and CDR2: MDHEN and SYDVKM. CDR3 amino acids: CASSRQLYEQYF. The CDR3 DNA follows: TGTGCCAGCAGCCGACAGCTCTACGAGCAGTACTTC.

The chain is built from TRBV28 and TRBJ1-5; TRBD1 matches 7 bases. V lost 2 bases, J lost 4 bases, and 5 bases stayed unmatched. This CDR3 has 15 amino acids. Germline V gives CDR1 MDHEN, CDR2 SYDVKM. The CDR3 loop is CASSLDRVMNQPQHF. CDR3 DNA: TGTGCCAGCAGTTTAGACAGGGTAATGAATCAGCCCCAGCATTTT.

Here the CDR3 reads CASTKDRRNQPQHF. The CDR3 DNA is TGTGCCAGCACAAAAGACAGAAGGAATCAGCCCCAGCATTTT. The rearrangement joins TRBV28 to TRBJ1-5, with D possibly TRBD1 on 5 matching bases. V lost 7 bases and J 4 bases, leaving 14 bases between the germline ends. This CDR3 is built from 14 residues. CDR1 MDHEN and CDR2 SYDVKM come from the germline V gene. Full variable domain (outside the CDR3, taken from reference TRBV28 and TRBJ1-5): DVKVTQSSRYLVKRTGEKVFLECVQDMDHENMFWYRQDPGLGLRLIYFSYDVKMKEKGDIPEGYSVSREKKERFSLILESASTNQTSMYLCASTKDRRNQPQHFGDGTRLSIL.

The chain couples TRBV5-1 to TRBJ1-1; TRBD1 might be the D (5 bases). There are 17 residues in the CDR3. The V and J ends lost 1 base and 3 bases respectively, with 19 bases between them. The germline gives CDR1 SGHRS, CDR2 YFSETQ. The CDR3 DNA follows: TGCGCCAGCAGCTTGAGGGGTGCCCTATATTCGGACACTGAAGCTTTCTTT. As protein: CASSLRGALYSDTEAFF.

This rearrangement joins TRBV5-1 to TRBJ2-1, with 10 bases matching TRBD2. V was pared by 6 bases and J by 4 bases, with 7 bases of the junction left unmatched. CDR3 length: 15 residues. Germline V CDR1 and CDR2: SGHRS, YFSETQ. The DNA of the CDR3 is TGCGCCAGCAAAGCGGGAGGGGAGATGTACAATGAGCAGTTCTTC. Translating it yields CASKAGGEMYNEQFF. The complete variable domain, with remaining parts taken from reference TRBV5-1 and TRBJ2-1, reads KAGVTQTPRYLIKTRGQQVTLSCSPISGHRSVSWYQQTPGQGLQFLFEYFSETQRNKGNFPGRFSGRQFSNSRSEMNVSTLELGDSALYLCASKAGGEMYNEQFFGPGTRLTVL.

Here the CDR3 DNA reads TGTGCCAGCAGCCCAGCGTCCTATAATTCACCCCTCCACTTT. The encoded protein is CASSPASYNSPLHF. The gene calls are TRBV14 and TRBJ1-6; D remains unclear. Germline loops: CDR1 SGHDN, CDR2 FVKESK. This CDR3 region has 14 residues. Trimming left V 4 bases short and J 1 base short, with 5 bases between.

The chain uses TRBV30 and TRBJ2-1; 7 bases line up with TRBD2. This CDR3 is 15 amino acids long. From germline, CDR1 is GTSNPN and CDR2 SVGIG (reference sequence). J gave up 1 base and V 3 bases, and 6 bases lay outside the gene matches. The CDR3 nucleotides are TGTGCCTGGAGCCCACTAGCGCCTTCCTACAATGAGCAGTTCTTC. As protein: CAWSPLAPSYNEQFF.

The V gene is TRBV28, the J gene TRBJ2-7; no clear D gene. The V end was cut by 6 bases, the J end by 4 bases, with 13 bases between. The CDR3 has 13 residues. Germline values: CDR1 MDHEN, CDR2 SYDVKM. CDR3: CASSLPPGYEQYF. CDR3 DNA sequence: TGTGCCAGCAGCTTACCCCCGGGTTACGAGCAGTACTTC.